This T cell receptor beta chain is drawn from a study of blood T cell repertoires in COVID-19. About the study: COVID-19 samples from acute and convalescent phases originated in the United States, Italy and Spain. PBMCs, B-cell-depleted T cells, or T cells were the source of the cDNA or gDNA that made up the material.

Original processing methods: Estimation of nucleated cell counts was performed using reference gene primer amplification. This table comes from immunoSEQ multiplex PCR, and its TCRdb copy is limited to in-frame clones, with some not included. V, J and clone size were drawn from that table, and D and trimming were deduced from the DNA. Altogether 100,000 to 130,000 clones are present, about two thirds being singletons, with the ten largest covering roughly 2%. Trimming took off 7 bases at V and 2 bases at J, with 15 bases between the two ends. CDR1 is ENHRY, CDR2 SYGVKD, per germline. The CDR3 has 14 residues.

The chain links TRBV10-3 to TRBJ2-7; D unresolved. The source is a woman between 35 and 50 years old with acute or convalescent COVID-19. The sequencing sample was made of peripheral blood. Written as DNA, the CDR3 is TGTGCCATCACCCTTGATTCTAGTCCCTACGAGCAGTACTTC. Translation: CAITLDSSPYEQYF.